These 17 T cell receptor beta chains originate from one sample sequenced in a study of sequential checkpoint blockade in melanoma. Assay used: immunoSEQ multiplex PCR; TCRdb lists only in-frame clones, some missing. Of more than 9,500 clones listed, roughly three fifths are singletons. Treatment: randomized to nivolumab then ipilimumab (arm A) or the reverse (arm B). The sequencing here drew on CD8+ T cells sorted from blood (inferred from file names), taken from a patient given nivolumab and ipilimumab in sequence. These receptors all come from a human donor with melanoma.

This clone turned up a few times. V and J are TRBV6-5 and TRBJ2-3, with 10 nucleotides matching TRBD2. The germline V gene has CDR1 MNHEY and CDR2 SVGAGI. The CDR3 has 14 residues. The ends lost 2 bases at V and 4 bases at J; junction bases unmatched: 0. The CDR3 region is CASSYGTSADTQYF. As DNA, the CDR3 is TGTGCCAGCAGTTACGGGACTAGCGCAGATACGCAGTATTTT.

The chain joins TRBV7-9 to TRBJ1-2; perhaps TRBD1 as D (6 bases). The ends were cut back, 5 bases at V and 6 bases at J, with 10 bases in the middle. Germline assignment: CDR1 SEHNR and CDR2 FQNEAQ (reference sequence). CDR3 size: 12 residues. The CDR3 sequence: CASSPGQNGYTF. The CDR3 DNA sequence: TGTGCCAGCAGCCCTGGACAGAATGGCTACACCTTC.

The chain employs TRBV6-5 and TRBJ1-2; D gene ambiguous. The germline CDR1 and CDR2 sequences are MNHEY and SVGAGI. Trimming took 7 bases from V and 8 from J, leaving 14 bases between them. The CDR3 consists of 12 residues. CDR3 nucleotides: TGTGCCAGCACCCCGACGGGTCTGGGCTACACCTTC. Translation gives CASTPTGLGYTF.

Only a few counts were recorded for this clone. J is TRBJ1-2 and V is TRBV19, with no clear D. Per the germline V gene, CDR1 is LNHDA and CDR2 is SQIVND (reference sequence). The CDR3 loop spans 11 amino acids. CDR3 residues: CWAHPNYGYTF. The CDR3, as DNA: TGTTGGGCTCACCCTAACTATGGCTACACCTTC.

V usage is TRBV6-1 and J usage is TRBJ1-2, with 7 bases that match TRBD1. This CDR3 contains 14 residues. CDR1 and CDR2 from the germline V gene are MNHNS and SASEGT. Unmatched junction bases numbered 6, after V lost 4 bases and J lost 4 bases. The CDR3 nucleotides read TGTGCCAGCAGTGCCCCGGACAGGACCTATGGCTACACCTTC. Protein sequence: CASSAPDRTYGYTF.

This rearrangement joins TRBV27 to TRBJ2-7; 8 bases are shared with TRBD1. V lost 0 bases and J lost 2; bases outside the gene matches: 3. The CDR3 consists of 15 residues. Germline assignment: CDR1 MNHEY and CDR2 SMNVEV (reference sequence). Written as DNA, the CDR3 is TGTGCCAGCAGTTTATCGTCAGGGGGCCCCTACGAGCAGTACTTC. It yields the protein CASSLSSGGPYEQYF.

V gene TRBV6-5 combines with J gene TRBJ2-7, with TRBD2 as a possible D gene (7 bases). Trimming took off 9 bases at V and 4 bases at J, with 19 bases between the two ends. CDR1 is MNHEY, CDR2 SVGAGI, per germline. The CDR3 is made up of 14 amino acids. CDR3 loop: CASEGGVVPYEQYF. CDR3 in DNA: TGTGCCAGTGAAGGGGGGGTGGTCCCTTACGAGCAGTACTTC.

The CDR3 coding sequence is TGTGCCAGCGGACCCTGGGGGGGCGCGAACACTGAAGCTTTCTTT. Amino acids: CASGPWGGANTEAFF. The chain combines TRBV5-6 with TRBJ1-1; tentatively, D is TRBD1 (6 bases). The CDR3 spans 15 residues. The ends were cut back, 7 bases at V and 1 base at J, with 17 bases in the middle. The germline CDR1 and CDR2 sequences are SGHDT and YYEEEE.

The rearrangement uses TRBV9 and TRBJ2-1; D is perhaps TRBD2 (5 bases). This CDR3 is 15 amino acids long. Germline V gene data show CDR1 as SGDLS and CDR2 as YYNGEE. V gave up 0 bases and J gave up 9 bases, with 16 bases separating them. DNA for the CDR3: TGTGCCAGCAGCGTAGTCCCCGTCGGGGAGAGTGAGCAGTTCTTC. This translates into CASSVVPVGESEQFF.

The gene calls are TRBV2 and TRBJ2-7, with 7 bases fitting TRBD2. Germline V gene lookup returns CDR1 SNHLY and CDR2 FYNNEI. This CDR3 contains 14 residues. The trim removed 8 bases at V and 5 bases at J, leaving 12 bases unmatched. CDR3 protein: CASRDRGGSHEQYF. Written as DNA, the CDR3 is TGTGCCAGCCGGGACCGGGGCGGGAGCCACGAGCAGTACTTC. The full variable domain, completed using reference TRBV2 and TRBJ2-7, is EPEVTQTPSHQVTQMGQEVILRCVPISNHLYFYWYRQILGQKVEFLVSFYNNEISEKSEIFDDQFSVERPDGSNFTLKIRSTKLEDSAMYFCASRDRGGSHEQYFGPGTRLTVT.

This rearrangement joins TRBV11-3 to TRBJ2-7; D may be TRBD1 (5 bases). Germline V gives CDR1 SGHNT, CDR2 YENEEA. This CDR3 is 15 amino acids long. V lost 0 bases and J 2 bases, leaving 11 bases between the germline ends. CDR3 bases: TGTGCCAGCAGCTTAGATAGTAGACAGACCTACGAGCAGTACTTC. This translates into CASSLDSRQTYEQYF.

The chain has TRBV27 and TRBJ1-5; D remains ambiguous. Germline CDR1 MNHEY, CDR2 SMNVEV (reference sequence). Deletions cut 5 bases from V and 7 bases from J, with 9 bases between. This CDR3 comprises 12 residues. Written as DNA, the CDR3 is TGTGCCAGCAGTCCGGGTACCCAGCCCCAGCATTTT. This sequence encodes CASSPGTQPQHF.

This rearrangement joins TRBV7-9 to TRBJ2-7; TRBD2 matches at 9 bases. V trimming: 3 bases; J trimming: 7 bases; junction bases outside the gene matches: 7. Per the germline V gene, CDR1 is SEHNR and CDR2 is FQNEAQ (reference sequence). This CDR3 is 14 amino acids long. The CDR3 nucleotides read TGTGCCAGCAGCTTCGGCGGGAGGGCCGGTGAGCAGTACTTC. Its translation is CASSFGGRAGEQYF.

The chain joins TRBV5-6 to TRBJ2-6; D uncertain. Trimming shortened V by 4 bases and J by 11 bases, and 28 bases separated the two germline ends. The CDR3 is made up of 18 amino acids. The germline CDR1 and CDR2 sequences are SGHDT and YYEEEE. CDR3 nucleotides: TGTGCCAGCAGCGCTCTTGTAGACTCTAGTAGTTTTTCCTACGTCCTGACTTTC. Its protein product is CASSALVDSSSFSYVLTF.

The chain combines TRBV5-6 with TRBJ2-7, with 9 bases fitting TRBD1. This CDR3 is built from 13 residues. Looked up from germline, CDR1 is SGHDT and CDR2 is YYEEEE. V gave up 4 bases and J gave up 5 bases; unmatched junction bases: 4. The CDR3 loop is CASSPRDRDEQYF. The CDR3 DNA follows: TGTGCCAGCAGCCCCCGGGACAGGGACGAGCAGTACTTC.

The DNA for the CDR3 is TGTGCCACCCGGGGGGCTAGCACTGAAGCTTTCTTT. Translating it yields CATRGASTEAFF. V and J are TRBV10-3 and TRBJ1-1; D may be TRBD1 (6 bases). The CDR3 is 12 amino acids. Per the germline V gene, CDR1 is ENHRY and CDR2 is SYGVKD. The germline V and J ends were trimmed by 10 bases and 4 bases, with 13 bases remaining between them.

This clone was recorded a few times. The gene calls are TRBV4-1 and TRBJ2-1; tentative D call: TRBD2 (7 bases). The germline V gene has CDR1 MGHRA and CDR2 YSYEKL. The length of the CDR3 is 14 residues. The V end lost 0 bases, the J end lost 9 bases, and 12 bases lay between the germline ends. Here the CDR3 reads CASSQEGGVVEQFF. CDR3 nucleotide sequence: TGCGCCAGCAGCCAAGAAGGGGGGGTAGTTGAGCAGTTCTTC.